The clone carrying this T cell receptor (beta chain) was observed a handful of times. Its specificity is not known. This sample is drawn from a study of blood T cells in healthy people across ages. A second PCR, run for roughly 7 to 11 cycles, used a sample-barcoded 5' primer plus a J-beta primer mix. CDR3-containing paired-end reads numbered at least 3 million in each sample. TCRdb fed the 5' RACE reads into MiXCR, producing one record per CDR3 protein. Here the sample spans hundreds of thousands of distinct CDR3 sequences, approximately 52% being singletons. General observations from the study: What prevented conclusive comparison of naive and antigen-experienced cells was that PBMCs were unsorted. Greater diversity and more naive CD4+ cells were seen in long-lived donors than in aged donors. Per million T cells, TCR beta diversity dropped roughly linearly as age increased.

The CDR3 is 15 residues long. Germline V gene lookup returns CDR1 SGHTA and CDR2 FQGTGA. The V segment lost 4 bases and the J segment 4 bases; nucleotides outside the gene matches: 7. V usage is TRBV7-3 and J usage is TRBJ2-1; 7 bases agree with TRBD1. Sequenced input: blood. The sequence was collected from a woman older than 75 in good health. The CDR3 here is CASSYRTGQYNEQFF. CDR3 DNA sequence: TGTGCCAGCAGCTACCGGACAGGCCAATACAATGAGCAGTTCTTC.